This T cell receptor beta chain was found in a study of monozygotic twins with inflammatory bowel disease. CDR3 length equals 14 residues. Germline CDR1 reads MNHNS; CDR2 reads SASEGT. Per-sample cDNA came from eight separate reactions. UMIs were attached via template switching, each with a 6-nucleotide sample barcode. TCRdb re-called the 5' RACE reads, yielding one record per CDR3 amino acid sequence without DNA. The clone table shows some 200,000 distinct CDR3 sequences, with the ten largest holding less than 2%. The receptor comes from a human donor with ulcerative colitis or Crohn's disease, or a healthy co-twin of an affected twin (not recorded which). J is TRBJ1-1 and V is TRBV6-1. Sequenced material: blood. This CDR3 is CASSERAFGTEAFF.